Listed below are T cell receptor beta chains from one sample, sequenced in a study of CXCR3-negative and CXCR3-positive naive CD8 T cells. TCRdb reworked the 5' RACE reads into one entry per CDR3 protein, no DNA. This listing includes about 150,000 distinct CDR3 sequences. The specimen sequenced was naive CXCR3+ CD8+ T cells from blood. The source of these receptors is a human donor in good health. Some clones in this sample may be carry-over from other donors' samples. CDR3s include the opening cysteine and the closing phenylalanine or tryptophan.

j_gene: TRBJ2-2; len: 17; v_gene: TRBV9; CDR3aa: CASSVPTLQGNTGELFF
j_gene: TRBJ1-2; len: 15; v_gene: TRBV4-1; CDR3aa: CASSQDGDRGYGYTF
j_gene: TRBJ2-7; len: 12; v_gene: TRBV7-6; CDR3aa: CASSWGSNEQYF
j_gene: TRBJ2-2; len: 14; v_gene: TRBV12-3/TRBV12-4; CDR3aa: CASQPGKGAWELFF
j_gene: TRBJ2-5; len: 14; v_gene: TRBV7-2; CDR3aa: CVSSLSQGIETQYF
j_gene: TRBJ2-2; len: 16; v_gene: TRBV28; CDR3aa: CASSARRGGGSGELFF
j_gene: TRBJ1-5; len: 13; v_gene: TRBV7-7; CDR3aa: CASSLKWDQPQHF
j_gene: TRBJ2-1; len: 17; v_gene: TRBV27; CDR3aa: CASSLLVQMSSYNEQFF
j_gene: TRBJ1-4; len: 13; v_gene: TRBV7-6; CDR3aa: CASSLGANEKLFF
j_gene: TRBJ2-2; len: 16; v_gene: TRBV6-5; CDR3aa: CASSPQSWGFTGELFF
j_gene: TRBJ2-3; len: 14; v_gene: TRBV7-9; CDR3aa: CASSLLSDTDTQYF
j_gene: TRBJ1-5; len: 14; v_gene: TRBV27; CDR3aa: CASRRTGGAEPQHF
j_gene: TRBJ1-4; len: 17; v_gene: TRBV21-1; CDR3aa: CASSKPGDSHVGARLFF
j_gene: TRBJ2-3; len: 13; v_gene: TRBV6-5; CDR3aa: CAGRDRLKDTQYF
j_gene: TRBJ2-1; len: 14; v_gene: TRBV29-1; CDR3aa: CSVEAFSSYNEQFF
j_gene: TRBJ2-7; len: 14; v_gene: TRBV21-1; CDR3aa: CASSKGFTHYEQYF
j_gene: TRBJ2-7; len: 14; v_gene: TRBV6-2/TRBV6-3; CDR3aa: CASKGTASVEEQYF
j_gene: TRBJ2-1; len: 13; v_gene: TRBV12-3/TRBV12-4; CDR3aa: CASSSTSGSEQFF
j_gene: TRBJ2-3; len: 12; v_gene: TRBV7-9; CDR3aa: CASRTDTDTQYF
j_gene: TRBJ2-7; len: 15; v_gene: TRBV2; CDR3aa: CASSEWGGGSYEQYF
j_gene: TRBJ1-2; len: 14; v_gene: TRBV15; CDR3aa: CATSATGAVYGYTF
j_gene: TRBJ2-4; len: 14; v_gene: TRBV19; CDR3aa: CASSMNRGDVIQYF
j_gene: TRBJ2-1; len: 19; v_gene: TRBV7-8; CDR3aa: CASSSLGLAGFGSYNEQFF
j_gene: TRBJ1-2; len: 15; v_gene: TRBV7-8; CDR3aa: CASSLGQGTPGGYTF
j_gene: TRBJ2-1; len: 13; v_gene: TRBV11-2; CDR3aa: CASSLGTYDEQFF
j_gene: TRBJ2-2; len: 16; v_gene: TRBV12-3/TRBV12-4; CDR3aa: CASRKLGHKSTGELFF
j_gene: TRBJ2-7; len: 15; v_gene: TRBV4-3; CDR3aa: CASSHDLDGAYEQYF
j_gene: TRBJ1-5; len: 16; v_gene: TRBV7-9; CDR3aa: CASSLAWGPDNQPQHF
j_gene: TRBJ2-7; len: 17; v_gene: TRBV6-5; CDR3aa: CASSGSSGGARSYEQYF
j_gene: TRBJ2-1; len: 16; v_gene: TRBV2; CDR3aa: CASSDALAGDMDEQFF
j_gene: TRBJ2-3; len: 18; v_gene: TRBV19; CDR3aa: CASKKLIGTSGSTDTQYF
j_gene: TRBJ2-1; len: 14; v_gene: TRBV7-3; CDR3aa: CASSLSGGYNEQFF
j_gene: TRBJ2-1; len: 12; v_gene: TRBV25-1; CDR3aa: CASSLTDNEQFF
j_gene: TRBJ2-7; len: 15; v_gene: TRBV7-3; CDR3aa: CASSLDSDSSYEQYF
j_gene: TRBJ2-7; len: 14; v_gene: TRBV10-1; CDR3aa: CASSESSSASKQYF
j_gene: TRBJ2-7; len: 17; v_gene: TRBV6-5; CDR3aa: CASSYSSVVEGTNEQYF
j_gene: TRBJ2-2; len: 14; v_gene: TRBV9; CDR3aa: CASGVVVGTGELFF
j_gene: TRBJ2-3; len: 14; v_gene: TRBV28; CDR3aa: CASSPRHPGDTQYF
j_gene: TRBJ2-1; len: 12; v_gene: TRBV5-6; CDR3aa: CASSGSYNEQFF
j_gene: TRBJ1-2; len: 14; v_gene: TRBV5-1; CDR3aa: CASSLGGSNYGYTF
j_gene: TRBJ2-1; len: 15; v_gene: TRBV12-3/TRBV12-4; CDR3aa: CASSPIIVTYNEQFF
j_gene: TRBJ2-7; len: 15; v_gene: TRBV5-5; CDR3aa: CASSLVLADTYEQYF
j_gene: TRBJ2-5; len: 13; v_gene: TRBV12-3/TRBV12-4; CDR3aa: CASWAGGEETQYF
j_gene: TRBJ1-1; len: 14; v_gene: TRBV3-1; CDR3aa: CASSHLNGGTEAFF
j_gene: TRBJ2-1; len: 15; v_gene: TRBV3-1; CDR3aa: CASRRGLAGRDEQFF
j_gene: TRBJ2-7; len: 15; v_gene: TRBV12-3/TRBV12-4; CDR3aa: CASSSRDREANEQYF
j_gene: TRBJ1-4; len: 15; v_gene: TRBV5-5; CDR3aa: CASSLTVATNEKLFF
j_gene: TRBJ2-7; len: 14; v_gene: TRBV30; CDR3aa: CAWSVARDSYEQYF
j_gene: TRBJ1-1; len: 13; v_gene: TRBV28; CDR3aa: CASSVGQGPEAFF
j_gene: TRBJ2-1; len: 14; v_gene: TRBV19; CDR3aa: CASQTESTYNEQFF
j_gene: TRBJ2-1; len: 18; v_gene: TRBV7-9; CDR3aa: CASSGDPTRGSSYNEQFF
j_gene: TRBJ2-1; len: 13; v_gene: TRBV20-1; CDR3aa: CSARDRRDNEQFF
j_gene: TRBJ2-7; len: 14; v_gene: TRBV9; CDR3aa: CASSVAPGLGEQYF
j_gene: TRBJ2-1; len: 15; v_gene: TRBV6-2/TRBV6-3; CDR3aa: CASSYGGSSYNEQFF
j_gene: TRBJ2-1; len: 14; v_gene: TRBV6-2/TRBV6-3; CDR3aa: CASRGEGRYNEQFF
j_gene: TRBJ2-2; len: 15; v_gene: TRBV5-1; CDR3aa: CASSTAGTSTGELFF
j_gene: TRBJ2-1; len: 15; v_gene: TRBV23-1; CDR3aa: CASSPGKISYNEQFF
j_gene: TRBJ1-1; len: 17; v_gene: TRBV4-2; CDR3aa: CASSRRFGEGWDTEAFF
j_gene: TRBJ2-3; len: 15; v_gene: TRBV4-3; CDR3aa: CASSQGLADTDTQYF
j_gene: TRBJ2-5; len: 17; v_gene: TRBV7-6; CDR3aa: CASSPGPGRGLQETQYF